This is a list of T cell receptor beta chains from one sample in a study of blood T cell repertoires in COVID-19. Profiled with immunoSEQ multiplex PCR; TCRdb holds only in-frame clones, not every one. Found here are 200,000 to 250,000 clones, 70% to 90% of them singletons; the top ten hold roughly 12%. Sequencing was performed on peripheral blood. Receptors originate from a woman in her late teens or twenties who had recovered from COVID-19. The CDR3 runs from the conserved cysteine through the conserved F or W. The D gene is left open where the match is weak. Clone size appears in some rows only: once, few, many, or a class for an expanded clone.

V gene: TRBV7-9
D gene: TRBD2
clone size: .
J gene: TRBJ2-7
CDR3 protein: CASSLDDGVWGGNEQYF
CDR3 DNA: TGTGCCAGCAGCCTCGATGACGGTGTGTGGGGGGGAAACGAGCAGTACTTC

V gene: TRBV12-3/TRBV12-4
D gene: .
clone size: few
J gene: TRBJ1-1
CDR3 protein: CASSLWSTEAFF
CDR3 DNA: TGTGCCAGCAGTTTATGGAGCACTGAAGCTTTCTTT

V gene: TRBV3-1/TRBV3-2
D gene: .
clone size: .
J gene: TRBJ2-5
CDR3 protein: CASSRSGGMVETQYF
CDR3 DNA: TGTGCCAGCAGTCGGAGTGGAGGGATGGTGGAGACCCAGTACTTC

V gene: TRBV21-1
D gene: .
clone size: .
J gene: TRBJ2-1
CDR3 protein: CASFRAAGYNEQFF
CDR3 DNA: TGTGCCAGCTTCAGAGCGGCCGGCTACAATGAGCAGTTCTTC

V gene: TRBV29-1
D gene: TRBD2
clone size: .
J gene: TRBJ2-5
CDR3 protein: CSVGEGFSETQYF
CDR3 DNA: TGCAGCGTTGGGGAGGGGTTCTCCGAGACCCAGTACTTC

V gene: TRBV28
D gene: .
clone size: .
J gene: TRBJ2-5
CDR3 protein: CASSFFRRGSQETQYF
CDR3 DNA: TGTGCCAGCAGTTTTTTCAGAAGGGGATCCCAAGAGACCCAGTACTTC

V gene: TRBV25-1
D gene: .
clone size: .
J gene: TRBJ1-1
CDR3 protein: CASSELWEGAFF
CDR3 DNA: TGTGCCAGCAGTGAATTGTGGGAGGGGGCTTTCTTT

V gene: TRBV5-5
D gene: .
clone size: .
J gene: TRBJ2-2
CDR3 protein: CASSLSQGSTGELFF
CDR3 DNA: TGTGCCAGCAGCCTCTCTCAGGGGAGCACCGGGGAGCTGTTTTTT

V gene: TRBV5-4
D gene: .
clone size: .
J gene: TRBJ1-1
CDR3 protein: CASSSPGFEAFF
CDR3 DNA: TGTGCCAGCAGCAGCCCCGGGTTTGAAGCTTTCTTT

V gene: TRBV30
D gene: TRBD1
clone size: once
J gene: TRBJ2-6
CDR3 protein: CAWSRQGPSPLSGANVLTF
CDR3 DNA: TGTGCCTGGAGTCGACAGGGTCCTTCTCCTCTCTCTGGGGCCAACGTCCTGACTTTC

V gene: TRBV15
D gene: .
clone size: .
J gene: TRBJ1-2
CDR3 protein: CATSRDQGVFSDGYTF
CDR3 DNA: TGTGCCACCAGCAGAGATCAAGGGGTGTTCAGTGATGGCTACACCTTC

V gene: TRBV15
D gene: TRBD1
clone size: .
J gene: TRBJ1-6
CDR3 protein: CATSTYRGQGSPLHF
CDR3 DNA: TGTGCCACCAGCACCTACAGGGGGCAGGGTTCACCCCTCCACTTT

V gene: TRBV19
D gene: .
clone size: .
J gene: TRBJ1-2
CDR3 protein: CASSDRNYGYTF
CDR3 DNA: TGTGCCAGTAGTGACAGAAACTATGGCTACACCTTC

V gene: TRBV12-3/TRBV12-4
D gene: .
clone size: .
J gene: TRBJ2-5
CDR3 protein: CASTREVGETQYF
CDR3 DNA: TGTGCCAGCACACGTGAGGTAGGAGAGACCCAGTACTTC

V gene: TRBV5-6
D gene: TRBD1
clone size: once
J gene: TRBJ2-7
CDR3 protein: CASTFTRDSSYEQYF
CDR3 DNA: TGTGCCAGCACTTTCACCAGGGACAGTTCCTACGAGCAGTACTTC

V gene: TRBV7-3
D gene: .
clone size: .
J gene: TRBJ2-1
CDR3 protein: CASSLTFSSSYNEQFF
CDR3 DNA: TGTGCCAGCAGCTTAACGTTTAGTAGCTCCTACAATGAGCAGTTCTTC

V gene: TRBV19
D gene: .
clone size: .
J gene: TRBJ1-1
CDR3 protein: CASLLVGRGTEAFF
CDR3 DNA: TGTGCCAGCCTTTTAGTCGGGAGGGGAACTGAAGCTTTCTTT